This T cell receptor (beta chain) was observed in a study of OX40 agonist ivuxolimab in advanced cancers. General notes on the study: Ivuxolimab was a fully human IgG2 agonistic monoclonal antibody targeting the costimulatory receptor OX40 (CD134). Prior anti-PD-1, anti-PD-L1 or anti-CTLA-4 therapy was permitted, and checkpoint inhibitors had been received by 40% to 50% of dose-escalation patients. Intravenous ivuxolimab was administered to patients every 2 weeks at six dose levels: 0.01, 0.1, 0.3, 1.5, 3 and 10 mg/kg. The paper covers the monotherapy dose-escalation part of the phase I ivuxolimab trial, which included N ≈ 50 patients. The dose-escalation cohort was over 70% male with a mean age of roughly 62 years, ranging from roughly 23 to 79. Of the approximately 50 patients in dose escalation, about 20 had hepatocellular carcinoma, some 15 had melanoma, 9 had renal cell carcinoma and 9 had head and neck cancer. Peripheral TCRbeta sequencing aimed to test whether ivuxolimab altered TCR sequence diversity and caused clonal T-cell expansion. Partial responses occurred in three dose-escalation patients: two with cutaneous melanoma and one with hepatocellular carcinoma.

Via the germline V gene, CDR1 is SGHAT and CDR2 FQNNGV. The CDR3 runs 15 residues from the cysteine to the phenylalanine. Of the read, only the CDR3 DNA is kept; its 45 bases are in frame from base 1. The trial excluded patients who had a history of autoimmune disease or were on systemic immunosuppression. Peripheral blood for TCR sequencing was collected from all dose cohorts at baseline, on cycle 4 day 1, and on cycle 7 day 1. The samples were drawn from a first-in-human, open-label, multicenter phase I dose-escalation trial of ivuxolimab. Adults with locally advanced or metastatic melanoma, renal cell carcinoma, hepatocellular carcinoma or head and neck squamous cell carcinoma were enrolled in the trial. Before TCR sequencing, CD4+ T cells and CD8+ T cells were sorted from peripheral blood as separate populations. Turning to this clone: The clone's antigen remains unknown. At one boundary the junction diverges from the germline segment, which might be a read error. Additional DNA sequences in this sample encode the identical CDR3.

Overall results and qualifications from the work: Low levels of normalized T-cell clonal expansion were also seen in some nonresponding patients. At doses of 0.1 to 3.0 mg/kg, clonal expansion of both CD4+ and CD8+ blood T cells was observed from baseline to week 6. The antigen specificity of the peripheral T cells that underwent clonal expansion was not determined. After ivuxolimab, expanded clones were on average more numerous among CD8+ T cells than among CD4+ T cells. In the 0.1-3.0 mg/kg groups, partial responders were among the patients with the lowest normalized peripheral clonal expansion, particularly in CD8+ T cells.

To sequence the TCRbeta CDR3 region, genomic DNA was isolated from the sorted cells. The immunoSEQ Assay was used to sequence the TCRbeta CDR3 regions. This is the immuneACCESS table as TCRdb keeps it, with only in-frame sequences that have V and J called. A part of the clones is gone; compared with another copy, unresolved V genes explain less than half, and the rest is unexplained. The sample records about 54,000 clones, almost 85% of which are singletons. The ten most abundant clones make up approximately 1.2% of the sample. The starting material was CD4+ or CD8+ T cells sorted from blood, obtained in a trial of the OX40 agonist ivuxolimab. The TCR comes from an adult with an advanced solid tumor such as melanoma, head and neck, liver or kidney cancer. The V gene is TRBV11-2 and the J gene is TRBJ1-3; 7 central bases correspond to TRBD1. The DNA reads as follows: TGTGCTAGCAGCTTAGCTACAGGGGCTGGAAACACCATATATTTT. Its translation reads: CASSLATGAGNTIYF. With the portions outside the CDR3 filled from the reference TRBV11-2 and TRBJ1-3 genes, the complete variable region becomes EAGVAQSPRYKIIEKRQSVAFWCNPISGHATLYWYQQILGQGPKLLIQFQNNGVVDDSQLPKDRFSAERLKGVDSTLKIQPAKLEDSAVYLCASSLATGAGNTIYFGEGSWLTVV.